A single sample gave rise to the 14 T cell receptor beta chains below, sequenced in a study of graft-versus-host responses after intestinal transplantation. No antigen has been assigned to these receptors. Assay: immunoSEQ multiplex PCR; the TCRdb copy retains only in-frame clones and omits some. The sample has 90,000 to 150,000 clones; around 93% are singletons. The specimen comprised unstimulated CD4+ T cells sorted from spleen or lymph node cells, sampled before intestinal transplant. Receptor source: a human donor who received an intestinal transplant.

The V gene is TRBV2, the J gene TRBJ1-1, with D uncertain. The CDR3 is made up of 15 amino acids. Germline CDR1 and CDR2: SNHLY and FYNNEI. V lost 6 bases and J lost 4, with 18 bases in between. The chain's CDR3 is CASSATTALGTEAFF. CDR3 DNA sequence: TGTGCCAGCAGCGCCACAACAGCCCTCGGCACTGAAGCTTTCTTT.

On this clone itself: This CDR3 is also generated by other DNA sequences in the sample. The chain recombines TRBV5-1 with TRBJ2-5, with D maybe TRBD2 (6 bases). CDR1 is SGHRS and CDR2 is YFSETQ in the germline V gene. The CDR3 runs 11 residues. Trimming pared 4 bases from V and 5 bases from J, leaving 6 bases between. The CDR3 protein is CASSGGETQYF. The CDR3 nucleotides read TGCGCCAGCAGCGGGGGGGAGACCCAGTACTTC.

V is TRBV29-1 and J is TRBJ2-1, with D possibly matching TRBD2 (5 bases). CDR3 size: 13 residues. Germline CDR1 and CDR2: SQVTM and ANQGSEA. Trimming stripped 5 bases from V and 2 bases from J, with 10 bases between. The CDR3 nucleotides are TGCAGCGTTACTAGAAACCCCTACAATGAGCAGTTCTTC. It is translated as CSVTRNPYNEQFF.

The chain's CDR3 is CASSPTRKSDTQYF. In nucleotides, the CDR3 is TGTGCCAGCAGCCCTACTAGAAAATCAGATACGCAGTATTTT. The chain is built from TRBV27 and TRBJ2-3; a possible D gene is TRBD2 (5 bases). V dropped 6 bases and J dropped 4 bases, with 14 bases sitting between them. The germline CDR1 and CDR2 sequences are MNHEY and SMNVEV (reference sequence). The CDR3 is made up of 14 amino acids.

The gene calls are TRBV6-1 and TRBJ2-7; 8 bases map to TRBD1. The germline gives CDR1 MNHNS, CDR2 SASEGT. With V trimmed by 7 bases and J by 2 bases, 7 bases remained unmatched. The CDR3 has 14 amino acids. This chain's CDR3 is CASNPGQGTYEQYF. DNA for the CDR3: TGTGCCAGCAACCCCGGACAGGGTACCTACGAGCAGTACTTC.

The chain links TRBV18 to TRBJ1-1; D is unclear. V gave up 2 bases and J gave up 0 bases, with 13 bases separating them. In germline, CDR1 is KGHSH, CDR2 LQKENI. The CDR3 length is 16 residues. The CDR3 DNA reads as TGTGCCAGCTCACCAAGGAGGCCTAACATGAACACTGAAGCTTTCTTT. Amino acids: CASSPRRPNMNTEAFF.

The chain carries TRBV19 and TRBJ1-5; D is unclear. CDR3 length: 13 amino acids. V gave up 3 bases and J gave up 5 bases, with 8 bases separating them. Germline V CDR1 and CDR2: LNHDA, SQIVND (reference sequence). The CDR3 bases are TGTGCCAGTAGTATTGCGGGGTATCAGCCCCAGCATTTT. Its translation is CASSIAGYQPQHF. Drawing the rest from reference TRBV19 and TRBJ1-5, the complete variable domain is DGGITQSPKYLFRKEGQNVTLSCEQNLNHDAMYWYRQDPGQGLRLIYYSQIVNDFQKGDIAEGYSVSREKKESFPLTVTSAQKNPTAFYLCASSIAGYQPQHFGDGTRLSIL.

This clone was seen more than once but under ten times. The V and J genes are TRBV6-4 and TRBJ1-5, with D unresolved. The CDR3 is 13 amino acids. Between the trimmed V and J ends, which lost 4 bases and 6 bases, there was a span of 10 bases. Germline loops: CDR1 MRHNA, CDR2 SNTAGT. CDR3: CASSVQTGQPQHF. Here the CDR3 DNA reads TGTGCCAGCAGTGTACAGACGGGTCAGCCCCAGCATTTT.

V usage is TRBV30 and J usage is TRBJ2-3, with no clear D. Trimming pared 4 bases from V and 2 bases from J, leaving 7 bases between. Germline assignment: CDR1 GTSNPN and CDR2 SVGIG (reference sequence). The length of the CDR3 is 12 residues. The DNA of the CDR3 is TGTGCCTGGATTGGGGACACAGATACGCAGTATTTT. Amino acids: CAWIGDTDTQYF. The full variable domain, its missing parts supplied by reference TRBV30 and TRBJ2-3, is SQTIHQWPATLVQPVGSPLSLECTVEGTSNPNLYWYRQAAGRGLQLLFYSVGIGQISSEVPQNLSASRPQDRQFILSSKKLLLSDSGFYLCAWIGDTDTQYFGPGTRLTVL.

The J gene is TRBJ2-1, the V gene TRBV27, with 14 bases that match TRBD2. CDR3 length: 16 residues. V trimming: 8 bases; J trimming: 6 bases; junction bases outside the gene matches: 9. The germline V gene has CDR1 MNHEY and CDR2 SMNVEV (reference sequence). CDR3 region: CASARLAGGPSNEQFF. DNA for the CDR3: TGTGCCAGCGCTAGACTAGCGGGAGGGCCAAGCAATGAGCAGTTCTTC.

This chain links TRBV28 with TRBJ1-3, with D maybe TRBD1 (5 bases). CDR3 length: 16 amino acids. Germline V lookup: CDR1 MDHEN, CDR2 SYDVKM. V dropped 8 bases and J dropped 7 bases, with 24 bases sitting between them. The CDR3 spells CASSWGRGRHGNTIYF. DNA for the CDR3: TGTGCCAGCTCATGGGGGAGAGGACGCCATGGGAACACCATATATTTT.

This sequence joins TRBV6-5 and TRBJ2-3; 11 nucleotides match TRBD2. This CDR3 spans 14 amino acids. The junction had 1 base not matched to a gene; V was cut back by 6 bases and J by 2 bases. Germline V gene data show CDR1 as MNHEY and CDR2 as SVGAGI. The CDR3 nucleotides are TGTGCCAGCAGACTAGCGGGAGTCACAGATACGCAGTATTTT. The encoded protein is CASRLAGVTDTQYF.

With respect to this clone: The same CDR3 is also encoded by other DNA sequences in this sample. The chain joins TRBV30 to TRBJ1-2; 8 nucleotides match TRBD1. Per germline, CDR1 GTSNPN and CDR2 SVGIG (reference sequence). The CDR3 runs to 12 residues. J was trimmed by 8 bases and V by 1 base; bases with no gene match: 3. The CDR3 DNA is TGTGCCTGGAGTGAACAGGGGGGAGGCTACACCTTC. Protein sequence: CAWSEQGGGYTF.

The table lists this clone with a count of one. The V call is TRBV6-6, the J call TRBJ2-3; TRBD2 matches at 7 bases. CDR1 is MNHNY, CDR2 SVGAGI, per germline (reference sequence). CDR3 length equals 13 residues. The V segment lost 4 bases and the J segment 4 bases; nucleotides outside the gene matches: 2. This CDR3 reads CASSSRGADTQYF. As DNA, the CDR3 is TGTGCCAGCAGTTCTCGGGGGGCAGATACGCAGTATTTT.